The 27 T cell receptor beta chains in this list originate from one sample, sequenced in a study of cytomegalovirus exposure and HLA in healthy donors. The primer mix had 60 Vbeta and 13 Jbeta primers. Assay used: immunoSEQ multiplex PCR; TCRdb lists only in-frame clones, some missing. The sample yields roughly 100,000 clones, less than 85% seen once. The material sequenced was PBMCs. Receptor source: a man in his forties in good health and CMV-seropositive.

The chain recombines TRBV7-8 with TRBJ2-3; no reliable D call. Trimming cost V 5 bases and J 5 bases, with 8 bases left between them. Germline CDR1 SGHVS, CDR2 FQNEAQ. The CDR3 length is 12 residues. The CDR3 DNA is TGTGCCAGCAGCCTACAGAAAGATACGCAGTATTTT. This gives the protein CASSLQKDTQYF.

The genes are TRBV7-2 and TRBJ2-3, with TRBD1 matching over 11 bases. The germline V gene encodes CDR1 SGHTA and CDR2 FQGNSA. This CDR3 contains 16 residues. Trimming at V came to 2 bases and at J to 3 bases, leaving 4 bases not matched to a gene. CDR3 in DNA: TGTGCCAGCAGCTTAACTGGGACAGGGGGAACAGATACGCAGTATTTT. Amino acid sequence: CASSLTGTGGTDTQYF.

The DNA of the CDR3 is TGTGCCAGCAGCCTGCGGGTTCCCTCCTATGGCTACACCTTC. Its translation: CASSLRVPSYGYTF. V usage is TRBV5-5 and J usage is TRBJ1-2, with D hard to call. With 4 bases removed from V and 4 bases from J, the gap between germline ends came to 14 bases. This CDR3 region has 14 residues. The germline CDR1 and CDR2 sequences are SGHKS and YYEKEE (reference sequence).

The CDR3: CASSSLSGGAFDEKLFF. The CDR3 nucleotides read TGTGCCAGCAGCTCCCTATCAGGGGGCGCATTTGATGAAAAACTGTTTTTT. The genes are TRBV5-5 and TRBJ1-4; 8 nucleotides agree with TRBD1. Per the germline V gene, CDR1 is SGHKS and CDR2 is YYEKEE (reference sequence). This CDR3 is 17 amino acids long. Losses at the gene ends were 3 bases for V and 6 bases for J; bases not matched to a gene: 13.

This sequence joins TRBV9 and TRBJ2-3; 12 nucleotides align to TRBD2. CDR3 length: 17 residues. J gave up 2 bases and V 4 bases, and 8 bases lay outside the gene matches. Germline V gives CDR1 SGDLS, CDR2 YYNGEE. CDR3 sequence (DNA): TGTGCCAGCAGCCCTGCGACTAGCGGGAGTTCCACAGATACGCAGTATTTT. This translates into CASSPATSGSSTDTQYF.

The V gene is TRBV6-5, the J gene TRBJ2-3; 12 bases line up with TRBD2. J lost 1 base, V lost 7 bases, and 3 bases had no gene match. This CDR3 spans 15 amino acids. CDR1 is MNHEY, CDR2 SVGAGI, per germline. CDR3 sequence reads: CASTRLAGGTDTQYF. The CDR3 nucleotides are TGTGCCAGCACCCGACTAGCGGGGGGCACAGATACGCAGTATTTT.

This chain connects TRBV9 to TRBJ2-3, with 7 bases fitting TRBD2. The CDR3 has 17 residues. Germline-derived CDR1 and CDR2 are SGDLS and YYNGEE. V dropped 3 bases and J dropped 0; count of bases not matched to a gene: 10. This chain's CDR3 is CASSAGEGTPSTDTQYF. CDR3 nucleotides: TGTGCCAGCAGCGCTGGGGAGGGTACCCCTAGCACAGATACGCAGTATTTT.

V is TRBV6-5 and J is TRBJ1-2; TRBD1 aligns across 7 bases. The CDR3 extends over 14 amino acids. Losses at the gene ends were 2 bases for V and 4 bases for J; bases not matched to a gene: 4. Looked up from germline, CDR1 is MNHEY and CDR2 is SVGAGI. CDR3 sequence: CASSYQTGSYGYTF. The CDR3 nucleotides are TGTGCCAGCAGTTACCAGACAGGGAGCTATGGCTACACCTTC.

The J gene is TRBJ2-6, the V gene TRBV19; 9 bases match TRBD2. Germline CDR1 LNHDA, CDR2 SQIVND (reference sequence). Trimming removed 6 bases from V and 0 bases from J; junction bases left unmatched: 6. The CDR3 extends over 17 amino acids. CDR3 nucleotides: TGTGCCAGTAGGGCGGGGGGGTCCTCCTCTGGGGCCAACGTCCTGACTTTC. Translated: CASRAGGSSSGANVLTF.

V and J are TRBV6-1 and TRBJ2-7, with D unclear. The V gene lost 4 bases and the J gene lost 3 bases, with 7 bases spanning the gap. The CDR3 consists of 12 residues. Looked up from germline, CDR1 is MNHNS and CDR2 is SASEGT. DNA for the CDR3: TGTGCCAGCAGTGTCCCCAGCTACGAGCAGTACTTC. The encoded protein is CASSVPSYEQYF.

The chain uses TRBV27 and TRBJ1-2; the D gene is possibly TRBD1 (5 bases). This CDR3 contains 17 residues. V lost 2 bases and J 4 bases, leaving 20 bases between the germline ends. The germline CDR1 and CDR2 sequences are MNHEY and SMNVEV (reference sequence). CDR3 DNA sequence: TGTGCCAGCAGTTTACAGGGCCCCTCGCTTACGCTCTATGGCTACACCTTC. This sequence encodes CASSLQGPSLTLYGYTF.

V and J are TRBV11-2 and TRBJ2-7; 7 nucleotides line up with TRBD2. Germline trimming cut 1 base from V and 0 bases from J; bases unmatched to any gene: 3. Germline CDR1 is SGHAT and CDR2 is FQNNGV. CDR3 size: 15 residues. CDR3 nucleotide sequence: TGTGCCAGCAGCTTAGGGGGGGGGAGCTCCTACGAGCAGTACTTC. Translation: CASSLGGGSSYEQYF.

The chain employs TRBV30 and TRBJ1-1, with TRBD1 identical over 9 bases. Trimming cost V 3 bases and J 4 bases; bases outside gene matches: 3. The CDR3 consists of 13 residues. Germline V gives CDR1 GTSNPN, CDR2 SVGIG (reference sequence). CDR3 in DNA: TGTGCCTGGAGCGCGGACAGGGGCACTGAAGCTTTCTTT. It is translated as CAWSADRGTEAFF. Using reference TRBV30 and TRBJ1-1 for the parts outside the CDR3, the full variable domain is SQTIHQWPATLVQPVGSPLSLECTVEGTSNPNLYWYRQAAGRGLQLLFYSVGIGQISSEVPQNLSASRPQDRQFILSSKKLLLSDSGFYLCAWSADRGTEAFFGQGTRLTVV.

The rearrangement joins TRBV30 to TRBJ2-7, with 7 bases aligning to TRBD2. The CDR3 runs 13 residues. Germline V gives CDR1 GTSNPN, CDR2 SVGIG (reference sequence). V shed 2 bases and J 9 bases; nucleotides not matched to a gene: 10. The CDR3 nucleotides are TGTGCCTGGAGTTTGGGGACTATGGGGCGGCAGTACTTC. Translation gives CAWSLGTMGRQYF.

The CDR3 DNA reads as TGTGCCAGCAGCTTAGGCGTCAGTGGGGCCGGGGGGACCCAGTACTTC. Its protein product is CASSLGVSGAGGTQYF. The chain has TRBV7-9 and TRBJ2-5; the D gene is possibly TRBD2 (6 bases). This CDR3 is built from 16 residues. Germline V gene lookup returns CDR1 SEHNR and CDR2 FQNEAQ (reference sequence). Between the trimmed V and J ends, which lost 1 base and 7 bases, there was a span of 19 bases. The entire variable domain, with the rest obtained from reference TRBV7-9 and TRBJ2-5, is as follows: DTGVSQNPRHKITKRGQNVTFRCDPISEHNRLYWYRQTLGQGPEFLTYFQNEAQLEKSRLLSDRFSAERPKGSFSTLEIQRTEQGDSAMYLCASSLGVSGAGGTQYFGPGTRLLVL.

The rearrangement links TRBV18 to TRBJ2-5; 15 bases map to TRBD2. The CDR3 runs 16 residues. With 3 bases clipped from V and 5 bases from J, the junction kept 4 bases outside the gene matches. Germline CDR1 KGHSH, CDR2 LQKENI. Here the CDR3 DNA reads TGTGCCAGCTCACCCCCGGGACTAGCGGGAGGTGAGACCCAGTACTTC. The encoded protein is CASSPPGLAGGETQYF. Variable domain in full (rest from reference TRBV18 and TRBJ2-5): NAGVMQNPRHLVRRRGQEARLRCSPMKGHSHVYWYRQLPEEGLKFMVYLQKENIIDESGMPKERFSAEFPKEGPSILRIQQVVRGDSAAYFCASSPPGLAGGETQYFGPGTRLLVL.

The V and J genes are TRBV10-3 and TRBJ1-5; 9 bases align to TRBD1. This CDR3 is built from 15 residues. In germline, CDR1 is ENHRY, CDR2 SYGVKD. Losses at the gene ends were 5 bases for V and 2 bases for J; bases not matched to a gene: 4. DNA for the CDR3: TGTGCCATCAGTCCGACAGGGGGTGGCAATCAGCCCCAGCATTTT. Its protein product is CAISPTGGGNQPQHF.

The chain links TRBV29-1 to TRBJ2-7; possible D gene TRBD1, 6 bases. Deletions cut 3 bases from V and 5 bases from J, with 14 bases between. The CDR3 totals 13 residues. Germline V lookup: CDR1 SQVTM, CDR2 ANQGSEA. The CDR3, as DNA: TGCAGCGTTGATAACCAGGGGTCTGACGAGCAGTACTTC. Amino acid sequence: CSVDNQGSDEQYF.

This clone is a singleton in its sample. The J gene is TRBJ2-7, the V gene TRBV7-9; D not certain. Trimming pared 4 bases from V and 4 bases from J, leaving 5 bases between. The CDR3 loop spans 11 amino acids. Germline V gene lookup returns CDR1 SEHNR and CDR2 FQNEAQ (reference sequence). For the CDR3, the DNA is TGTGCCAGCAGCTCAGAATACGAGCAGTACTTC. Protein product: CASSSEYEQYF.

The chain joins TRBV6-1 to TRBJ2-2; 8 nucleotides match TRBD1. V lost 6 bases and J lost 5; bases outside the gene matches: 8. The CDR3 length is 15 residues. The germline CDR1 and CDR2 sequences are MNHNS and SASEGT. The CDR3 region has the DNA TGTGCCAGCAGCCCAGGACAGGGAAGGACCGGGGAGCTGTTTTTT. It codes for CASSPGQGRTGELFF.

Remarks on this clone: A junction end diverges from the germline sequence, so it may reflect a read error. V usage is TRBV5-4 and J usage is TRBJ2-6, with TRBD2 matching 14 bases. The CDR3 totals 19 residues. Germline V gene sequence: CDR1 SGHNT, CDR2 YYREEE (reference sequence). The CDR3 DNA reads as TGTGCCAGCAGCTTGGGACTAGCGGGGGGGCGATCTGGGGCCAACGGCCTGACTTTC. Its translation: CASSLGLAGGRSGANGLTF.

This chain joins TRBV11-2 and TRBJ2-7; a weak D match, TRBD2 (5 bases). The CDR3 spans 15 residues. Germline V gene lookup returns CDR1 SGHAT and CDR2 FQNNGV. V shed 5 bases and J shed 0 bases, with 14 bases lying between them. CDR3 sequence: CASSQMGSSSYEQYF. DNA for the CDR3: TGTGCCAGCAGCCAAATGGGGAGCAGCTCCTACGAGCAGTACTTC.

The rearrangement links TRBV18 to TRBJ2-5; TRBD1 is a possible D gene (6 bases). Trimming removed 2 bases at V and 5 bases at J, with 12 bases between. The CDR3 extends over 14 amino acids. Germline V CDR1 and CDR2: KGHSH, LQKENI. CDR3 nucleotides: TGTGCCAGCTCACCATGGGGGCCCCCGGAGACCCAGTACTTC. Its protein is CASSPWGPPETQYF.

The chain carries TRBV23-1 and TRBJ2-2; 7 positions agree with TRBD1. TRBV23-1 is identified as an open reading frame with a role that is uncertain. Losses at the gene ends were 8 bases for V and 2 bases for J; bases not matched to a gene: 11. The CDR3 is 16 residues long. CDR3 DNA: TGCGCCAGCGAGATACCGGGACAGCCTAACACCGGGGAGCTGTTTTTT. This encodes CASEIPGQPNTGELFF.

The chain is built from TRBV9 and TRBJ2-1, with 9 bases that match TRBD2. With 0 bases clipped from V and 0 bases from J, the junction kept 16 bases outside the gene matches. Germline CDR1 and CDR2: SGDLS and YYNGEE. This CDR3 region has 21 residues. CDR3 bases: TGTGCCAGCAGCGTAGCCCCTAGCGGGACGGAACGGCGGAGCTCCTACAATGAGCAGTTCTTC. It is translated as CASSVAPSGTERRSSYNEQFF.

This clone was observed a handful of times. Additional DNA sequences in this sample encode the identical CDR3. The rearrangement joins TRBV7-9 to TRBJ1-5; 7 nucleotides agree with TRBD1. The germline CDR1 and CDR2 sequences are SEHNR and FQNEAQ (reference sequence). V dropped 5 bases and J dropped 2; count of bases not matched to a gene: 3. CDR3 length equals 14 residues. CDR3 DNA: TGTGCCAGCAGCCTCGACAGGGGCAATCAGCCCCAGCATTTT. Residues: CASSLDRGNQPQHF.

The chain recombines TRBV18 with TRBJ1-1; no firm D call. Trimming left V 1 base short and J 1 base short, with 10 bases between. Germline CDR1 reads KGHSH; CDR2 reads LQKENI. The CDR3 loop spans 15 amino acids. The CDR3: CASSPREGGNTEAFF. CDR3 nucleotides: TGTGCCAGCTCACCACGGGAGGGTGGGAACACTGAAGCTTTCTTT.